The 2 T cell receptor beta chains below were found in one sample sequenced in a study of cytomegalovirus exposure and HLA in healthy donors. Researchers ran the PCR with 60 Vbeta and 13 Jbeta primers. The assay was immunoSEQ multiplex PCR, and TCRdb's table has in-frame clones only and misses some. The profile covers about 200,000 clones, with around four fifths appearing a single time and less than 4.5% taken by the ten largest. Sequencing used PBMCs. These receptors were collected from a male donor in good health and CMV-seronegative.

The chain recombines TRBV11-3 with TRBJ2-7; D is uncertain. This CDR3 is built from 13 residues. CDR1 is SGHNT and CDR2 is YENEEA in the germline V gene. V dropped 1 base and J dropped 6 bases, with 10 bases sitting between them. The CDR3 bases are TGTGCCAGCAGCTTAGCTGTGTCCGGCGAGCAGTACTTC. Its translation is CASSLAVSGEQYF.

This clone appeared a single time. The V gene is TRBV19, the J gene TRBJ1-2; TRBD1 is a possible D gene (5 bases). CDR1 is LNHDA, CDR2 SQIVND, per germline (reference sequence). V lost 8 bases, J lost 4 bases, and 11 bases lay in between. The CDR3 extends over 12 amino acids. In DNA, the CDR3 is TGTGCCAGTCGCCCCCAGGGCTATGGCTACACCTTC. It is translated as CASRPQGYGYTF.